Listed below are T cell receptor beta chains from one sample, sequenced in a study of vaccination and CD4 T cells after COVID-19. TCRdb used MiXCR to reprocess the PCR reads, holding one entry per CDR3 protein. The sample lists roughly 20,000 distinct CDR3 sequences, roughly 40% occurring once. Their target antigens are unknown. The material was CD4+ T cells from blood, cultured in vitro, obtained after SARS-CoV-2 vaccination. These TCRs come from a human donor who had recovered from COVID-19. CDR3s include the opening cysteine and the closing phenylalanine or tryptophan. Fields, in order: clone size, D gene, J gene, V gene, CDR3 DNA, CDR3 protein. The D gene is left open where the match is weak. The size entry is marked missing in some rows and otherwise reads once, few, many or a size class.

size: .
D: .
J: TRBJ1-1
V: TRBV29-1
DNA: TGCAGCGTTGAAGGTAGGGGGGCTGAAGCTTTCTTT
CDR3: CSVEGRGAEAFF

size: few
D: .
J: TRBJ2-7
V: TRBV2
DNA: TGTGCCAGTGGACAGTTATCCTACGAGCAGTACTTC
CDR3: CASGQLSYEQYF

size: .
D: TRBD1
J: TRBJ1-1
V: TRBV29-1
DNA: TGCAGCGTTGATTCTCGACGCAGGACAGGGTTGGGTGAAGCTTTCTTT
CDR3: CSVDSRRRTGLGEAFF

size: .
D: TRBD1
J: TRBJ2-2
V: TRBV7-6
DNA: TGTGCCAGCAGCCTACGACAGGGGGCTAGGGCCGGGGAGCTGTTTTTT
CDR3: CASSLRQGARAGELFF

size: .
D: .
J: TRBJ2-2
V: TRBV7-2
DNA: TGTGCCAGCAGCTCCGTGGAGATCGGCGGGGAGCTGTTTTTT
CDR3: CASSSVEIGGELFF

size: few
D: TRBD1
J: TRBJ1-1
V: TRBV15
DNA: TGTGCCACCAGCAGGGGGGACAGTGGTAGGGAAGCTTTCTTT
CDR3: CATSRGDSGREAFF

size: few
D: TRBD1
J: TRBJ1-5
V: TRBV6-2/TRBV6-3
DNA: TGTGCCACCCGGACAGGGGCTGCCAGTCAGCCCCAGCATTTT
CDR3: CATRTGAASQPQHF

size: medium-sized
D: .
J: TRBJ1-1
V: TRBV7-9
DNA: TGTGCCAGCAGCTACAGACTGAACACTGAAGCTTTCTTT
CDR3: CASSYRLNTEAFF

size: .
D: TRBD1
J: TRBJ1-6
V: TRBV20-1
DNA: TGCAGTGCCACAGACAGGGGCGCTTCACCCCTCCACTTT
CDR3: CSATDRGASPLHF

size: .
D: TRBD2
J: TRBJ2-3
V: TRBV6-1
DNA: TGTGCCAGCAGTCTTCCCGGGGGGGCATATACGCAGTATTTT
CDR3: CASSLPGGAYTQYF

size: .
D: .
J: TRBJ1-4
V: TRBV15
DNA: TGTGCCACTGAGAATGAAAAACTGTTTTTT
CDR3: CATENEKLFF

size: .
D: .
J: TRBJ1-5
V: TRBV2
DNA: TGTGCCAGCAGTGAGTGGCGGCAGGGAGGTCAGCCCCAGCATTTT
CDR3: CASSEWRQGGQPQHF

size: .
D: .
J: TRBJ1-6
V: TRBV6-1
DNA: TGTGCCAGCAATGAAGCGCGGGCAGACCTGCGGAATTCACCCCTCCACTTT
CDR3: CASNEARADLRNSPLHF